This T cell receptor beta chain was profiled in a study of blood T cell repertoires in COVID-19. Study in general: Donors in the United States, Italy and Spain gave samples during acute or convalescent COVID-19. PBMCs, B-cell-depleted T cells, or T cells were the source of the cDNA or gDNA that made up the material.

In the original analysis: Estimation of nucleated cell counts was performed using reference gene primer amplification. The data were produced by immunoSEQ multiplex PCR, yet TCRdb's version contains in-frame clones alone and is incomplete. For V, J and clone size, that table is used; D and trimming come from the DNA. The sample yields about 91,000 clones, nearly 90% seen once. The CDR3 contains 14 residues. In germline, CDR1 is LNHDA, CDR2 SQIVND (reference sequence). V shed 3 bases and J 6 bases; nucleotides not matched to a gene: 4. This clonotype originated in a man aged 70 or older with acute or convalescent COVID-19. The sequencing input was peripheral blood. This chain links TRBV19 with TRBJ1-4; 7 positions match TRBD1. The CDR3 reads CASSIGQADEKLFF. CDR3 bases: TGTGCCAGTAGTATTGGACAGGCGGATGAAAAACTGTTTTTT.